This entry lists 18 T cell receptor beta chains sequenced from one sample in a study of identical twins' blood T cells. TCRdb re-called the 5' RACE reads through MiXCR, storing one row per CDR3 protein. The table lists a few hundred thousand distinct CDR3 sequences, roughly 27% of them singletons. The sequencing input was PBMCs. The receptors originated from a woman aged 18 to 55 in good health.

This chain uses TRBV20-1 with TRBJ2-1; D not certain. Germline CDR1 DFQATT, CDR2 SNEGSKA (reference sequence). CDR3 length equals 11 residues. With 6 bases removed from V and 8 bases from J, the gap between germline ends came to 11 bases. The CDR3 loop is CSAGYGDEQFF. The CDR3 DNA is TGCAGTGCCGGCTATGGAGATGAGCAGTTCTTC.

In the case of this clonotype: Compared with germline, one end of the junction differs, possibly owing to a read error. This rearrangement joins TRBV5-1 to TRBJ2-7; 12 nucleotides line up with TRBD2. This CDR3 is 14 amino acids long. The germline V gene encodes CDR1 SGHRS and CDR2 YFSETQ. The CDR3 is CASSLGLAGYERYF. The CDR3 nucleotides read TGCGCCAGCAGCCTGGGACTAGCGGGCTACGAGCGGTACTTC.

This clonotype was counted a few times. This chain connects TRBV19 to TRBJ2-1, with D possibly being TRBD1 or TRBD2 (6 bases each). Trimming removed 7 bases from V and 5 bases from J, with 12 bases in between. This CDR3 spans 13 amino acids. From germline, CDR1 is LNHDA and CDR2 SQIVND (reference sequence). CDR3 DNA: TGTGCCAGTAAGGGGGGTTGGGACAATGAGCAGTTCTTC. This translates into CASKGGWDNEQFF.

The sample holds a few counts of this clonotype. The chain joins TRBV5-6 to TRBJ2-3, with 8 nucleotides matching TRBD1. In germline, CDR1 is SGHDT, CDR2 YYEEEE. J gave up 1 base and V 1 base, and 8 bases lay outside the gene matches. The CDR3 is made up of 17 amino acids. The DNA for the CDR3 is TGTGCCAGCAGCTTGTGGGCCGGGACAGGCGGCACAGATACGCAGTATTTT. Translating it yields CASSLWAGTGGTDTQYF. Full variable domain (rest looked up from reference TRBV5-6 and TRBJ2-3): DAGVTQSPTHLIKTRGQQVTLRCSPKSGHDTVSWYQQALGQGPQFIFQYYEEEERQRGNFPDRFSGHQFPNYSSELNVNALLLGDSALYLCASSLWAGTGGTDTQYFGPGTRLTVL.

This chain links TRBV12-3 or TRBV12-4 with TRBJ2-2; 7 bases match TRBD2. This CDR3 comprises 15 residues. The ends lost 3 bases at V and 3 bases at J; junction bases unmatched: 4. The chain's CDR3 is CASSFWRGYTGELFF. CDR3 bases: TGTGCCAGCAGTTTCTGGCGGGGGTACACCGGGGAGCTGTTTTTT.

The rearrangement uses TRBV4-2 and TRBJ1-3; TRBD1 aligns across 10 bases. This CDR3 is built from 16 residues. Germline V gene lookup returns CDR1 LGHNA and CDR2 YNFKEQ. V shed 1 base and J 0 bases; nucleotides not matched to a gene: 0. CDR3 region: CASSQGTGGSGNTIYF. The CDR3 DNA reads TGTGCCAGCAGCCAAGGGACAGGGGGCTCTGGAAACACCATATATTTT.

This clonotype was picked up a small number of times. The chain couples TRBV6-6 to TRBJ1-5, with a possible D match to TRBD1 (5 bases). The germline V gene encodes CDR1 MNHNY and CDR2 SVGAGI (reference sequence). Between the trimmed V and J ends, which lost 7 bases and 0 bases, there was a span of 13 bases. The CDR3 sequence is 15 residues long. The CDR3 DNA sequence: TGTGCCAGCATAATTGCGGGGGATAGCAATCAGCCCCAGCATTTT. Protein: CASIIAGDSNQPQHF.

This clonotype was recorded many times. CDR3 DNA sequence: TGCAGCGCTCTCAGCCGGGAAGCTTTCTTT. As protein: CSALSREAFF. The chain couples TRBV29-1 to TRBJ1-1; the D is unclear. Germline CDR1 reads SQVTM; CDR2 reads ANQGSEA. The CDR3 extends over 10 amino acids. V was trimmed by 7 bases and J by 8 bases, leaving 11 bases between them.

The table lists this clonotype with a few counts. The V and J genes are TRBV20-1 and TRBJ2-1, with D hard to call. The CDR3 totals 12 residues. V lost 3 bases and J 7 bases, leaving 10 bases between the germline ends. Germline V gene lookup returns CDR1 DFQATT and CDR2 SNEGSKA (reference sequence). The CDR3 reads CSASPYLNEQFF. The CDR3 nucleotides read TGCAGTGCTAGCCCCTATTTGAATGAGCAGTTCTTC.

Comments on this clonotype: A read error is the likely source, as a far larger clone sits one nucleotide away. This chain links TRBV5-1 with TRBJ1-3; D unresolved. From germline, CDR1 is SGHRS and CDR2 YFSETQ. The CDR3 is made up of 11 amino acids. Written as DNA, the CDR3 is TGCGCCAGCAGCTCTGGAAACGCCATATATTTT. It specifies CASSSGNAIYF.

This clonotype appeared a few times. This chain uses TRBV7-9 with TRBJ1-5, with 7 bases matching TRBD1. Germline V gives CDR1 SEHNR, CDR2 FQNEAQ (reference sequence). The CDR3 consists of 17 residues. Germline trimming cut 2 bases from V and 0 bases from J; bases unmatched to any gene: 7. In DNA, the CDR3 is TGTGCCAGCAGCTTAAGAGGACAGGCCGATAGCAATCAGCCCCAGCATTTT. Translating gives CASSLRGQADSNQPQHF.

The chain uses TRBV6-2 or TRBV6-3 and TRBJ2-7; D remains unclear. The germline V and J ends were trimmed by 2 bases and 5 bases, with 13 bases remaining between them. The CDR3 covers 14 residues. Per the germline V gene, CDR1 is MNHEY and CDR2 is SVGEGT. CDR3 in amino acids: CASSYQARMDEQYF. CDR3 DNA: TGTGCCAGCAGTTACCAAGCACGTATGGACGAGCAGTACTTC.

This clonotype was detected only a few times. The junction and the germline gene differ at one end; a read error may be behind it. V usage is TRBV20-1 and J usage is TRBJ1-4; 9 bases fit TRBD1. The CDR3 covers 8 residues. CDR1 is DFQATT, CDR2 SNEGSKA, per germline (reference sequence). CDR3 protein: CSAGDRDF. The DNA for the CDR3 is TGCAGTGCTGGGGACAGGGATTTT.

In its sample, this clonotype was seen a few times. For the CDR3, the DNA is TGTGCCAGCAGCCAAGATCTTAAGGCCCTCTACGCGGCCAACGTCCTGACTTTC. The encoded protein is CASSQDLKALYAANVLTF. The chain is built from TRBV4-2 and TRBJ2-6; D uncertain. This CDR3 has 18 amino acids. Deletions cut 0 bases from V and 6 bases from J, with 18 bases between. Germline-derived CDR1 and CDR2 are LGHNA and YNFKEQ.

CDR3 amino acids: CASSGVIPSYEQYF. In DNA, the CDR3 is TGTGCCAGTAGCGGGGTCATCCCCTCCTACGAGCAGTACTTC. The chain couples TRBV19 to TRBJ2-7; the D gene is possibly TRBD2 (5 bases). Trimming shortened V by 6 bases and J by 0 bases, and 12 bases separated the two germline ends. The CDR3 sequence is 14 residues long. CDR1 is LNHDA, CDR2 SQIVND, per germline (reference sequence).

This clonotype was recorded at least ten times. The chain carries TRBV20-1 and TRBJ1-6; 7 bases map to TRBD1. V lost 3 bases, J lost 3 bases, and 5 bases stayed unmatched. This CDR3 has 15 residues. Germline V gene lookup returns CDR1 DFQATT and CDR2 SNEGSKA (reference sequence). This CDR3 reads CSARSTGSYNSPLHF. In DNA form, the CDR3 reads TGCAGTGCTAGGTCGACAGGGAGCTATAATTCACCCCTCCACTTT.

This clonotype was detected once. The chain links TRBV5-1 to TRBJ2-7; D may be TRBD1 (6 bases). Per germline, CDR1 SGHRS and CDR2 YFSETQ. This CDR3 has 14 residues. V was shortened by 1 base and J by 5 bases, with 13 bases between the two germline ends. The CDR3 DNA follows: TGCGCCAGCAGCTTGACAACAGGGAGTAACGAGCAGTACTTC. Translation gives CASSLTTGSNEQYF.

This clonotype was counted a few times. This sequence joins TRBV20-1 and TRBJ2-7, with TRBD2 matching over 10 bases. Per germline, CDR1 DFQATT and CDR2 SNEGSKA (reference sequence). The CDR3 extends over 15 amino acids. After removal of 0 bases from V and 1 base from J, the junction contained 3 bases not matched to a gene. Here the CDR3 DNA reads TGCAGTGCTAGAGATCGGACTAGCGGATCCTACGAGCAGTACTTC. Its protein is CSARDRTSGSYEQYF.